The 17 T cell receptor beta chains below come from one sample, sequenced in a study of CD8 T cells in ankylosing spondylitis. TCRdb itself ran the 5' RACE reads through MiXCR, one entry per CDR3 protein. The data contain 100,000 to 150,000 distinct CDR3 sequences, more than 6.5% of them singletons. Material for sequencing was blood, either unsorted or a sorted T cell fraction (not recorded which). All receptors come from a male donor with ankylosing spondylitis or in good health (not recorded which).

This clonotype was recorded many times. The CDR3 sequence is CASSDRAQSTQYF. DNA of the CDR3: TGTGCCAGCAGTGACCGGGCCCAAAGTACGCAGTATTTT. The chain uses TRBV12-3 or TRBV12-4 and TRBJ2-3; D ambiguous. The V end was cut by 5 bases, the J end by 8 bases, with 14 bases between. The CDR3 consists of 13 residues.

This clonotype was observed many times. This chain uses TRBV5-6 with TRBJ2-3, with 7 bases identical to TRBD1. The CDR3 extends over 15 amino acids. Germline V gene lookup returns CDR1 SGHDT and CDR2 YYEEEE. Trimming at V came to 4 bases and at J to 3 bases, leaving 8 bases not matched to a gene. CDR3 nucleotides: TGTGCCAGCAGCCCTCGACAGGGTGGGACAGATACGCAGTATTTT. Translation gives CASSPRQGGTDTQYF.

This clonotype was seen ten or more times. The CDR3 sequence: CASSSLVYNEQFF. For the CDR3, the DNA is TGTGCCAGCAGCTCCTTAGTCTACAATGAGCAGTTCTTC. This chain links TRBV5-6 with TRBJ2-1; D uncertain. The length of the CDR3 is 13 residues. Germline lookup yields CDR1 SGHDT and CDR2 YYEEEE. Between the trimmed V and J ends, which lost 3 bases and 3 bases, there was a span of 7 bases.

The table lists this clonotype with many counts. This sequence joins TRBV5-1 and TRBJ1-3; D gene ambiguous. The CDR3 covers 15 residues. The V and J ends lost 5 bases and 0 bases respectively, with 12 bases between them. The germline CDR1 and CDR2 sequences are SGHRS and YFSETQ. CDR3: CASRDGSNSGNTIYF. The CDR3 DNA follows: TGCGCCAGCAGGGACGGATCAAACTCTGGAAACACCATATATTTT.

This clonotype came up many times. This rearrangement joins TRBV9 to TRBJ2-1; 9 bases are a match to TRBD2. The CDR3 totals 17 residues. The J segment lost 0 bases and the V segment lost 3 bases, leaving 7 bases of the junction unmatched. The germline gives CDR1 SGDLS, CDR2 YYNGEE. This CDR3 reads CASSAELAGSSYNEQFF. DNA for the CDR3: TGTGCCAGCAGCGCCGAACTAGCGGGCAGCTCCTACAATGAGCAGTTCTTC.

This clonotype was found many times. J is TRBJ2-5 and V is TRBV6-5; TRBD2 agrees at 7 bases. The CDR3 has 15 amino acids. The V segment lost 2 bases and the J segment 0 bases; nucleotides outside the gene matches: 3. CDR1 and CDR2 (germline): MNHEY, SVGAGI. CDR3 DNA sequence: TGTGCCAGCAGTTACGGGGGGGGATACCAAGAGACCCAGTACTTC. This sequence encodes CASSYGGGYQETQYF.

This clonotype showed up many times. J is TRBJ2-4 and V is TRBV20-1; 13 bases are shared with TRBD2. Trimming removed 5 bases from V and 8 bases from J; junction bases left unmatched: 6. The CDR3 contains 14 residues. CDR1 DFQATT and CDR2 SNEGSKA come from the germline V gene (reference sequence). The chain's CDR3 is CSARTSGRGDIQYF. The DNA of the CDR3 is TGCAGTGCTCGGACTAGCGGGAGAGGGGACATTCAGTACTTC.

This clonotype was seen many times. V and J are TRBV5-1 and TRBJ2-4; D is possibly TRBD2 (6 bases). The germline gives CDR1 SGHRS, CDR2 YFSETQ. This CDR3 region has 13 residues. The V and J ends lost 2 bases and 7 bases respectively, with 10 bases between them. CDR3 amino acids: CASSFSGGNIQYF. The CDR3 DNA is TGCGCCAGCAGCTTCTCCGGGGGTAACATTCAGTACTTC.

This clonotype was seen many times. The chain employs TRBV28 and TRBJ2-4, with a weak D call TRBD1 (5 bases). Germline-derived CDR1 and CDR2 are MDHEN and SYDVKM. The CDR3 totals 13 residues. V lost 3 bases and J 8 bases, leaving 11 bases between the germline ends. The CDR3 DNA is TGTGCCAGCAGTTTGAAGGGGCCGGACATTCAGTACTTC. This translates into CASSLKGPDIQYF.

There are many counts of this clonotype. The CDR3 nucleotides read TGCGCCAGCAGCTTGGTCCCGGACAGTTACGAGCAGTACTTC. Translating gives CASSLVPDSYEQYF. The rearrangement links TRBV5-1 to TRBJ2-7; D may be TRBD1 (6 bases). Trimming took off 0 bases at V and 4 bases at J, with 11 bases between the two ends. Germline CDR1 and CDR2: SGHRS and YFSETQ. The CDR3 contains 14 residues.

This clonotype came up many times. The V gene is TRBV24-1, the J gene TRBJ2-3, with 9 bases fitting TRBD2. Looked up from germline, CDR1 is KGHDR and CDR2 is SFDVKD. The CDR3 runs to 17 residues. J was trimmed by 2 bases and V by 4 bases; bases with no gene match: 9. The CDR3 nucleotides read TGTGCCACCAGTGACCTTAGCGGGGGAGGCCTCACAGATACGCAGTATTTT. Its translation is CATSDLSGGGLTDTQYF.

This clonotype was found many times. The chain joins TRBV4-3 to TRBJ2-1; no clear D. The germline V gene encodes CDR1 LGHNA and CDR2 YSLEER. CDR3 length equals 17 residues. Deletions cut 0 bases from V and 0 bases from J, with 12 bases between. The CDR3 is CASSQDWAVSSYNEQFF. In nucleotides, the CDR3 is TGCGCCAGCAGCCAAGATTGGGCGGTGAGCTCCTACAATGAGCAGTTCTTC.

This clonotype came up many times. Germline and junction disagree at one end, which may indicate a read error. J is TRBJ1-6 and V is TRBV12-3 or TRBV12-4; TRBD1 matches 7 bases. The CDR3 is 20 amino acids. Written as DNA, the CDR3 is TGTGCCAGCAGCTTAGGGGCCCGAACAACAGGGGTCTCCTATAATTCACCCCTCCACTTT. Translating it yields CASSLGARTTGVSYNSPLHF.

This clonotype showed up many times. This chain uses TRBV20-1 with TRBJ2-7, with D possibly matching TRBD2 (5 bases). CDR1 and CDR2 (germline): DFQATT, SNEGSKA (reference sequence). The V end was cut by 0 bases, the J end by 3 bases, with 18 bases between. This CDR3 comprises 16 residues. In nucleotides, the CDR3 is TGCAGTGCTAGAGATCTCGAGGGAGTTGGGGTCTACGAGCAGTACTTC. Translation gives CSARDLEGVGVYEQYF.

This chain connects TRBV5-4 to TRBJ2-5; 7 positions agree with TRBD2. Trimming cost V 2 bases and J 5 bases; bases outside gene matches: 6. Germline V CDR1 and CDR2: SGHNT, YYREEE (reference sequence). The CDR3 has 14 residues. The CDR3 sequence is CASSFAGEGETQYF. CDR3 sequence (DNA): TGTGCCAGCAGCTTTGCGGGAGAGGGGGAGACCCAGTACTTC.

This clonotype was seen repeatedly, ten times or more. This chain connects TRBV7-9 to TRBJ2-7; 10 positions agree with TRBD1. This CDR3 has 14 amino acids. With 5 bases clipped from V and 4 bases from J, the junction kept 5 bases outside the gene matches. Germline V gene data show CDR1 as SEHNR and CDR2 as FQNEAQ (reference sequence). CDR3 nucleotide sequence: TGTGCCAGCAGCGTCAGACAGGGGGCTTACGAGCAGTACTTC. Translated, it gives CASSVRQGAYEQYF.

This clonotype appeared many times. This rearrangement joins TRBV5-1 to TRBJ2-7, with D perhaps being TRBD1 or TRBD2 (5 bases each). V gave up 4 bases and J gave up 1 base, with 12 bases separating them. The CDR3 consists of 14 residues. Per the germline V gene, CDR1 is SGHRS and CDR2 is YFSETQ. CDR3 protein: CASSGPGPSYEQYF. For the CDR3, the DNA is TGCGCCAGCAGCGGCCCGGGACCTTCCTACGAGCAGTACTTC.